The rows below give T cell receptor beta chains drawn from one sample of a study of blood T cell repertoires in COVID-19. Measured with immunoSEQ multiplex PCR; TCRdb has only the in-frame clones, and not every one. The sample has approximately 42,000 clones, around 82% seen once. Sequencing was carried out using peripheral blood. The receptors were gathered from a man at least 80 years old with acute or convalescent COVID-19. The CDR3 runs from the conserved cysteine through the conserved F or W. The D gene is left open where the match is weak. For some rows the clone size is stated as once, few or many, or as a class when expanded; others skip it.

clone_size j_call d_call v_call cdr3_length cdr3_nt cdr3_aa
many TRBJ2-7 TRBD2 TRBV28 16 TGTGCCAGCAGTTTTGGGGGAGGGGATGGGTCCTACGAGCAGTACTTC CASSFGGGDGSYEQYF
. TRBJ1-2 . TRBV6-5 14 TGTGCCAGCAGTTCCCCGGGGGGGGGAAGTGGCTACACCTTC CASSSPGGGSGYTF
. TRBJ2-5 . TRBV5-6 11 TGTGCCAGCAGCTTGCGGGAGACCCAGTACTTC CASSLRETQYF
few TRBJ2-2 . TRBV19 15 TGTGCCAGTAGTATTTTGGGGAGAGACACCGGGGAGCTGTTTTTT CASSILGRDTGELFF
. TRBJ1-1 TRBD1 TRBV12-3/TRBV12-4 12 TGTGCCAGCAGTCTGGCGACAGGGGCAGCTTTCTTT CASSLATGAAFF
. TRBJ2-1 . TRBV10-1 11 TGCGCCAGCTCCTCGTACAATGAGCAGTTCTTC CASSSYNEQFF
few TRBJ2-5 . TRBV2 14 TGTGCCACCTCTCTTGGACAGTACCAAGAGACCCAGTACTTC CATSLGQYQETQYF
. TRBJ2-5 TRBD1 TRBV5-8 15 TGTGCCAGCAGTACCGGGACAGTCGACCAAGAGACCCAGTACTTC CASSTGTVDQETQYF
. TRBJ2-3 . TRBV5-1 16 TGCGCCAGCAGCTTGGCCGGGGGGCCCCTCACAGATACGCAGTATTTT CASSLAGGPLTDTQYF
. TRBJ1-5 . TRBV6-5 13 TGTGCCAGCAGGGAGGATAGCAATCAGCCCCAGCATTTT CASREDSNQPQHF
. TRBJ1-2 . TRBV11-2 13 TGTGCCAGCAGCTTAGTTCTGGGGGGAGGCTACACCTTC CASSLVLGGGYTF
. TRBJ1-2 . TRBV20-1 11 TGCAGTGCTAGAGCGTTTAGTGGCTACACCTTC CSARAFSGYTF
. TRBJ2-7 . TRBV6-5 14 TGTGCCAGCCTAGGACTGACAGCGGGCTACGAGCAGTACTTC CASLGLTAGYEQYF
. TRBJ1-1 . TRBV2 15 TGTGCCAGCAGTGAATCGGGGGACGGGAACACTGAAGCTTTCTTT CASSESGDGNTEAFF
. TRBJ2-5 TRBD2 TRBV6-6 11 TGTGCCAGCGGGGGGGGAGAGACCCAGTACTTC CASGGGETQYF
many TRBJ2-3 . TRBV18 15 TGTGCCAGCTCACCACTGGATTCAGGCGACGGTACGCAGTATTTT CASSPLDSGDGTQYF
. TRBJ1-3 TRBD1 TRBV20-1 15 TGCAGTGCTAGTAGACAGGGCTTCGCTGGAAACACCATATATTTT CSASRQGFAGNTIYF
. TRBJ2-2 . TRBV11-2 14 TGTGCCAGCAGCTTAGGCCACAACCCCGGGGAGCTGTTTTTT CASSLGHNPGELFF
. TRBJ2-1 . TRBV11-2 15 TGTGCCAGCAGCTTTATGAGCGTCTCCTACAATGAGCAGTTCTTC CASSFMSVSYNEQFF
. TRBJ2-3 . TRBV11-2 13 TGTGCCAGCAGCTTAGGTATTTCAGATACGCAGTATTTT CASSLGISDTQYF
. TRBJ1-6 TRBD1 TRBV6-5 13 TGTGCCAGCAGTTACTCGAGGGGACAGGCCCTCCACTTT CASSYSRGQALHF
. TRBJ1-1 . TRBV11-2 14 TGTGCCAGCAGCTTAGAGGAGTTCCTGGGGAGAGCTTTCTTT CASSLEEFLGRAFF
. TRBJ2-6 TRBD1 TRBV15 19 TGTGCCACCAGCAGAGTCCCGGGACAGGGGGCCTCTGGGGCCAACGTCCTGACTTTC CATSRVPGQGASGANVLTF
. TRBJ1-1 . TRBV10-3 13 TGTGCCATCAGTGGTTCAGGGCCCACTGAAGCTTTCTTT CAISGSGPTEAFF
. TRBJ1-4 . TRBV9 14 TGTGCCAGCAGCGTGCTGGGAGGTGATGAAAAACTGTTTTTT CASSVLGGDEKLFF
. TRBJ2-2 . TRBV3-1/TRBV3-2 15 TGTGCCAGCAGCCATGGCGGAGGTAACACCGGGGAGCTGTTTTTT CASSHGGGNTGELFF
few TRBJ2-2 . TRBV5-1 13 TGCGCCAGCAGCCTGAGCCCGAGCGGGGAGCTGTTTTTT CASSLSPSGELFF
. TRBJ2-6 . TRBV15 15 TGTGCCACCAGCCCCGACAGCTCTGGGGCCAACGTCCTGACTTTC CATSPDSSGANVLTF
. TRBJ2-1 TRBD2 TRBV5-4 15 TGTGCCAGCAGCTTTCGAGCGGGAGGGGTCGATGAGCAGTTCTTC CASSFRAGGVDEQFF
few TRBJ2-1 TRBD2 TRBV5-8 15 TGTGCCAGCAGCTCACGACTAGCGGGGGGGCTTGAGCAGTTCTTC CASSSRLAGGLEQFF
. TRBJ1-1 TRBD1 TRBV10-1 13 TGCGCCAGCAGAGCCGACAGGGACACTGAAGCTTTCTTT CASRADRDTEAFF
. TRBJ1-4 . TRBV2 13 TGTGCCAGCAATATAGCCCCAGGGGAAAAACTGTTTTTT CASNIAPGEKLFF
. TRBJ2-6 . TRBV7-3 15 TGTGCCAGCAGCTTAGACACCTCTGGGGCCAACGTCCTGACTTTC CASSLDTSGANVLTF
. TRBJ1-1 . TRBV14 15 TGTGCCAGCAGCCAAGATCCAGGGGCTGGCACTGAAGCTTTCTTT CASSQDPGAGTEAFF
. TRBJ2-7 TRBD1 TRBV14 15 TGTGCCAGCAGCCCTATCGACAGGGAGTACGACGAGCAGTACTTC CASSPIDREYDEQYF
. TRBJ2-7 TRBD1 TRBV30 14 TGTGCCTGGCGGTTGGGGACAGGATCCCACGAGCAGTACTTC CAWRLGTGSHEQYF
. TRBJ2-3 TRBD2 TRBV5-4 15 TGTGCCAGCAGCTTGGCCGGGGGGGTTAGAGATACGCAGTATTTT CASSLAGGVRDTQYF
. TRBJ2-5 TRBD1 TRBV27 14 TGTGCCAGCAGTTTAGACAGGGGGCTGGAGACCCAGTACTTC CASSLDRGLETQYF
. TRBJ1-5 TRBD1 TRBV28 16 TGTGCCAGCAGTTCCTGGGACAGGAGGAGCAATCAGCCCCAGCATTTT CASSSWDRRSNQPQHF
. TRBJ2-1 TRBD2 TRBV7-9 15 TGTGCCAGCAGCAAACTAGCGGGGGCCTTCGATGAGCAGTTCTTC CASSKLAGAFDEQFF
. TRBJ2-1 . TRBV9 15 TGTGCCAGCAGCGTAGGTCTCGGGAGTGCCAATGAGCAGTTCTTC CASSVGLGSANEQFF
. TRBJ2-7 TRBD1 TRBV29-1 14 TGCAGCGTTGAAAGACAGGGGATTACCTACGAGCAGTACTTC CSVERQGITYEQYF
. TRBJ1-4 . TRBV2 15 TGTGCCAGTATTTCATCAGGGGTCCCTAATGAAAAACTGTTTTTT CASISSGVPNEKLFF
many TRBJ1-3 . TRBV10-3 15 TGTGCCATCAGTGAACGGACAGACTCTGGAAACACCATATATTTT CAISERTDSGNTIYF
. TRBJ2-3 . TRBV25-1 12 TGTGCCAGCAGTGCCCCTACAGATACGCAGTATTTT CASSAPTDTQYF
. TRBJ2-7 . TRBV9 15 TGTGCCAGCAGCGTAGACCCGCGGAGCTCCTACGAGCAGTACTTC CASSVDPRSSYEQYF